This T cell receptor beta chain was identified during a study of early T cells in non-severe SARS-CoV-2 infection. This clonotype has more than one count but fewer than ten. TCRdb recomputed calls from the 5' RACE reads with MiXCR, one row per CDR3 protein. The sample has roughly 93,000 distinct CDR3 sequences; 14% to 15% are singletons. Material for sequencing was whole blood. The sequence derives from an adult who was a healthcare worker with PCR-confirmed SARS-CoV-2 infection or an uninfected control (not recorded which).

CDR3 nucleotides: TGCAGCTCCCACCTGACCCCAGATACGCAGTATTTT. Its protein product is CSSHLTPDTQYF. The rearrangement links TRBV29-1 to TRBJ2-3; no reliable D call. Looked up from germline, CDR1 is SQVTM and CDR2 is ANQGSEA. The CDR3 is 12 amino acids. V dropped 8 bases and J dropped 4 bases, with 13 bases sitting between them.